This passage covers 8 T cell receptor beta chains from one sample sequenced in a study of vaccination effects on CD4 cells after COVID-19. No cognate antigen is known for these TCRs. Method: immunoSEQ multiplex PCR; TCRdb's copy keeps in-frame clones and lacks some. The data show 35,000 to 45,000 clones, approximately 72% seen once. Under the ViraFEST assay, PBMC were stimulated with viral peptide pools so that antigen-specific CD4+ T cells expanded. Sequencing was performed afterwards. Subsequent to roughly 9 days of culture, CD4+ T cells were isolated. PCR-confirmed SARS-CoV-2 infection occurred in the person between March and December 2020. The material was CD4+ T cells from PBMCs cultured with HCoV-NL63 spike peptides, obtained before COVID-19 vaccination. The receptors were gathered from a human donor who had a prior SARS-CoV-2 infection.

Concerning this clone: One end of the junction fails to match germline, which may point to a read error. The V call is TRBV7-7, the J call TRBJ2-7; unclear D gene. Germline V gene data show CDR1 as SSHAT and CDR2 as FNYEAQ (reference sequence). The CDR3 runs to 14 residues. In DNA, the CDR3 is TGTGCTAGCAGCCCAAATACAGACACCTACGAGCAGTACTTC. It translates to CASSPNTDTYEQYF.

This clone was detected only a few times. The V gene is TRBV5-1, the J gene TRBJ2-3, with a tentative D call TRBD1 (6 bases). The germline CDR1 and CDR2 sequences are SGHRS and YFSETQ. V was clipped by 4 bases and J by 9 bases, with 24 bases between them. CDR3 length: 16 amino acids. The CDR3: CASSLDPGTPIETQYF. The CDR3 region has the DNA TGCGCCAGCAGCCTAGATCCCGGGACACCCATCGAGACGCAGTATTTT.

The chain carries TRBV7-3 and TRBJ2-2, with TRBD2 matching 8 bases. After removal of 6 bases from V and 5 bases from J, the junction contained 11 bases not matched to a gene. In germline, CDR1 is SGHTA, CDR2 FQGTGA. The CDR3 extends over 16 amino acids. The CDR3 coding sequence is TGTGCCAGCAGTGAAGGGTTGGAGCGGGGGACCGGGGAGCTGTTTTTT. Its protein is CASSEGLERGTGELFF.

The chain employs TRBV5-5 and TRBJ2-7; the D is unclear. V was clipped by 0 bases and J by 1 base, with 8 bases between them. The CDR3 is 14 residues long. The germline CDR1 and CDR2 sequences are SGHKS and YYEKEE (reference sequence). CDR3 residues: CASSLVSASYEQYF. The DNA of the CDR3 is TGTGCCAGCAGCTTGGTTTCAGCATCCTACGAGCAGTACTTC. Based on the CDR3 plus reference TRBV5-5 and TRBJ2-7, the full variable domain is DAGVTQSPTHLIKTRGQQVTLRCSPISGHKSVSWYQQVLGQGPQFIFQYYEKEERGRGNFPDRFSARQFPNYSSELNVNALLLGDSALYLCASSLVSASYEQYFGPGTRLTVT.

This clone is a singleton in its sample. The rearrangement joins TRBV9 to TRBJ2-1, with no clear D. V gave up 0 bases and J gave up 9 bases, with 13 bases separating them. The CDR3 is made up of 14 amino acids. The V gene's germline CDR1 is SGDLS and CDR2 YYNGEE. The CDR3 is CASSVDPSNREQFF. For the CDR3, the DNA is TGTGCCAGCAGCGTAGACCCGTCTAACCGTGAGCAGTTCTTC.

V usage is TRBV28 and J usage is TRBJ1-2, with D unresolved. This CDR3 has 11 amino acids. From germline, CDR1 is MDHEN and CDR2 SYDVKM. V was clipped by 6 bases and J by 9 bases, with 11 bases between them. CDR3 coding DNA: TGTGCCAGCAGCCAGAGGGAGCGCTACACCTTC. Protein product: CASSQRERYTF.

The chain uses TRBV7-2 and TRBJ1-1; D is perhaps TRBD1 (6 bases). Germline V gene sequence: CDR1 SGHTA, CDR2 FQGNSA. This CDR3 spans 14 amino acids. With 5 bases removed from V and 1 base from J, the gap between germline ends came to 11 bases. CDR3 region: CASSPGAANTEAFF. CDR3 DNA: TGTGCCAGCAGCCCAGGGGCGGCGAACACTGAAGCTTTCTTT. The full variable domain, rest sourced from reference TRBV7-2 and TRBJ1-1, is GAGVSQSPSNKVTEKGKDVELRCDPISGHTALYWYRQSLGQGLEFLIYFQGNSAPDKSGLPSDRFSAERTGGSVSTLTIQRTQQEDSAVYLCASSPGAANTEAFFGQGTRLTVV.

The gene calls are TRBV4-2 and TRBJ2-2, with unresolved D. From germline, CDR1 is LGHNA and CDR2 YNFKEQ. The ends were cut back, 0 bases at V and 4 bases at J, with 6 bases in the middle. The CDR3 loop spans 14 amino acids. The CDR3 coding sequence is TGTGCCAGCAGCCAAGACGACCTCACCGGGGAGCTGTTTTTT. Encoded protein: CASSQDDLTGELFF.